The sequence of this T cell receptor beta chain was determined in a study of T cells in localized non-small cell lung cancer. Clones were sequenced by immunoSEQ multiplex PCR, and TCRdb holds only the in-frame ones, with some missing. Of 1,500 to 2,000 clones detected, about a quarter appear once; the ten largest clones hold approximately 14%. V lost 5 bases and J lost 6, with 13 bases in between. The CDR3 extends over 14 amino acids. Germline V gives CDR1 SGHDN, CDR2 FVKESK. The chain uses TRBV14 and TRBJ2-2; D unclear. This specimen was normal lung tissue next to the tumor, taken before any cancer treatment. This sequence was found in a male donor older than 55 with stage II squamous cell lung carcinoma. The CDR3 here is CASSGPGPPGELFF. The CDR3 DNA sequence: TGTGCCAGCAGCGGACCCGGGCCCCCCGGGGAGCTGTTTTTT.